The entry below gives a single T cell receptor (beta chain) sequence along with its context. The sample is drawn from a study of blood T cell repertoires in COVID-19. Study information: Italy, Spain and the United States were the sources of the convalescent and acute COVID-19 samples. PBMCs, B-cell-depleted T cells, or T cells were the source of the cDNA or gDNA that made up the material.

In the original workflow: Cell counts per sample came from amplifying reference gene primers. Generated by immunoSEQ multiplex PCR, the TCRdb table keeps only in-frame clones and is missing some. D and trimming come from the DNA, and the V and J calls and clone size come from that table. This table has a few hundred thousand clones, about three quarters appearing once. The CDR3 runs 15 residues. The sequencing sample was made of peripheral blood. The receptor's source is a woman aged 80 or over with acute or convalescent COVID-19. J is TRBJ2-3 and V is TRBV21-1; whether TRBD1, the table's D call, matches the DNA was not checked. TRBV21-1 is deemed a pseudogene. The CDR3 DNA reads TGTGCCAGCAGCAAAGCCCACAGGGGGATAGATACGCAGTATTTT. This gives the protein CASSKAHRGIDTQYF.